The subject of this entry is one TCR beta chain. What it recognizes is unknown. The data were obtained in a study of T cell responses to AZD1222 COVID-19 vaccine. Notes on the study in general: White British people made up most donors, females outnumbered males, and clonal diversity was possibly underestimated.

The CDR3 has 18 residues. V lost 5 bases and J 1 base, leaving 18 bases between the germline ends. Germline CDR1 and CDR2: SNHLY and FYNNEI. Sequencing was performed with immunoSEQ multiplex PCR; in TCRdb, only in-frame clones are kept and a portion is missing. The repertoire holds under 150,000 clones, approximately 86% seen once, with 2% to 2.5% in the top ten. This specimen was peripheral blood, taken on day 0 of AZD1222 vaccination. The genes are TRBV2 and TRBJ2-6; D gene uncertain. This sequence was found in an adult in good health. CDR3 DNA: TGTGCCAGCAGTCCTATATACCCCTCCCCATCTGGGGCCAACGTCCTGACTTTC. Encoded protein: CASSPIYPSPSGANVLTF.